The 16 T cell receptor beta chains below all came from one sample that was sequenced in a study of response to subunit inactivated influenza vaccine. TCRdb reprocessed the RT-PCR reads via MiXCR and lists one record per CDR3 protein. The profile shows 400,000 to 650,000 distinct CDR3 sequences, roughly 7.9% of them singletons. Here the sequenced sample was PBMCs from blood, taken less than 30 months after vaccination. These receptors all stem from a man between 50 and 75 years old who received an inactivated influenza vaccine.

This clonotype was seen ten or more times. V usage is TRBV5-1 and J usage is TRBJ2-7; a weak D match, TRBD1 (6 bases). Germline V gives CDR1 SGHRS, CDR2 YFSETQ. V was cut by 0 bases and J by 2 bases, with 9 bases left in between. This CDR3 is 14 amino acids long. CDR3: CASSLGGQTYEQYF. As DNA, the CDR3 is TGCGCCAGCAGCTTGGGTGGACAGACCTACGAGCAGTACTTC.

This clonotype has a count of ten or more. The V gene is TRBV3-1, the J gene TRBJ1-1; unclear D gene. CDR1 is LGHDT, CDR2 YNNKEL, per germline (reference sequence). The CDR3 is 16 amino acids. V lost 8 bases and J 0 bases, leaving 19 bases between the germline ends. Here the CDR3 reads CASSSGSERVNTEAFF. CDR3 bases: TGTGCCAGCTCATCGGGGTCTGAGAGGGTGAACACTGAAGCTTTCTTT.

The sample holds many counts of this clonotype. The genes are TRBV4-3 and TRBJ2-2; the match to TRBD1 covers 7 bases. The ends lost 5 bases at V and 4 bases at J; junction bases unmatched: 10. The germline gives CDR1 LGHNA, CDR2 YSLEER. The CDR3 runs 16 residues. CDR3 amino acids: CASSSRQGITTGELFF. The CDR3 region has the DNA TGCGCCAGCAGCTCACGACAGGGTATTACCACCGGGGAGCTGTTTTTT.

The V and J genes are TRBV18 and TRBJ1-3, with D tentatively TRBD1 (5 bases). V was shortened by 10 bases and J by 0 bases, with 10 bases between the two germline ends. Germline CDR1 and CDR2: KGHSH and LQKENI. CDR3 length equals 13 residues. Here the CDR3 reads CATGVSSGNTIYF. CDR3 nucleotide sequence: TGTGCCACGGGGGTCAGCTCTGGAAACACCATATATTTT. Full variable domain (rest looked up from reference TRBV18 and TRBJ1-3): NAGVMQNPRHLVRRRGQEARLRCSPMKGHSHVYWYRQLPEEGLKFMVYLQKENIIDESGMPKERFSAEFPKEGPSILRIQQVVRGDSAAYFCATGVSSGNTIYFGEGSWLTVV.

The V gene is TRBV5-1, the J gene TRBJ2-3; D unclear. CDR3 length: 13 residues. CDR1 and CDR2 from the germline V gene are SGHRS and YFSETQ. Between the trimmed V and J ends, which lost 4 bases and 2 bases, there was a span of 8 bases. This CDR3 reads CASSGVTTDTQYF. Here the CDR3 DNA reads TGCGCCAGCAGCGGGGTAACCACAGATACGCAGTATTTT.

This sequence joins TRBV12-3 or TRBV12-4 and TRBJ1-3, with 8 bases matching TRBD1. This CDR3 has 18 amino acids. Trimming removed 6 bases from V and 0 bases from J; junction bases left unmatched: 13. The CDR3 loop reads CASRLGQGGLGSGNTIYF. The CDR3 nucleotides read TGTGCCAGCAGACTAGGACAGGGTGGATTGGGCTCTGGAAACACCATATATTTT.

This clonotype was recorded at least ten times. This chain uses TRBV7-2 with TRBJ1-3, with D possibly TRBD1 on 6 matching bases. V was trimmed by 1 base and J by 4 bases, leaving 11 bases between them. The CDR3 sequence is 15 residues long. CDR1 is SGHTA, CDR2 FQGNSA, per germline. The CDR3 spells CASSLEGGVGNTIYF. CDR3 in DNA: TGTGCCAGCAGCTTAGAGGGGGGGGTAGGAAACACCATATATTTT.

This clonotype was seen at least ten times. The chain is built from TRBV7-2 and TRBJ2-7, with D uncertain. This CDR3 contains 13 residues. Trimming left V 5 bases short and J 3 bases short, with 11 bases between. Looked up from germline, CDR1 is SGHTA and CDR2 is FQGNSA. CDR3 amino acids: CASSPPDGYEQYF. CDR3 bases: TGTGCCAGCAGCCCGCCAGACGGCTACGAGCAGTACTTC.

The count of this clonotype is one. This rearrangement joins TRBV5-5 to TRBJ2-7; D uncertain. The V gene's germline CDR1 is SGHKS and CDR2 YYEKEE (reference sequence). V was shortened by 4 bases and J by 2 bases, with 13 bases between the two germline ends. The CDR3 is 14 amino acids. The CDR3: CASSPRVPTYEQYF. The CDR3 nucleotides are TGTGCCAGCAGCCCTCGGGTTCCGACCTACGAGCAGTACTTC.

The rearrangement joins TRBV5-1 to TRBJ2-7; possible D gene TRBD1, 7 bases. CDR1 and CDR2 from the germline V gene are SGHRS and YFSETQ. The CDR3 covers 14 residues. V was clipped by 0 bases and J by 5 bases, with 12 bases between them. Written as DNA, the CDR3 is TGCGCCAGCAGCTTGGCCAGGGGGGTTAACGAGCAGTACTTC. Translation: CASSLARGVNEQYF.

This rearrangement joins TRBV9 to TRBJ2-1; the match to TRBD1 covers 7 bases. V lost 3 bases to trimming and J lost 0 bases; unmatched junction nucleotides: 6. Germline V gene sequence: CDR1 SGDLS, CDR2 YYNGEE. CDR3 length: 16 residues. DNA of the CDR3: TGTGCCAGCAGCGCCCCCGGGACAGTCTCCTACAATGAGCAGTTCTTC. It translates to CASSAPGTVSYNEQFF.

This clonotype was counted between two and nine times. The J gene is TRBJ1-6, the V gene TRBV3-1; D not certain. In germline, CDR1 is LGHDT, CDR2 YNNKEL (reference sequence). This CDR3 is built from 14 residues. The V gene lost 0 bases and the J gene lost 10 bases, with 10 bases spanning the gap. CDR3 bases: TGTGCCAGCAGCCAAGATGTCCTAGGCTCACCCCTCCACTTT. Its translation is CASSQDVLGSPLHF.

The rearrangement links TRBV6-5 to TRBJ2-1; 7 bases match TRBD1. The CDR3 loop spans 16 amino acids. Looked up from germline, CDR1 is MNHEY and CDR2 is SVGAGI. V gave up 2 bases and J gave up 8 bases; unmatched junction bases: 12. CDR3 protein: CASSYNQGDQGYEQFF. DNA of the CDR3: TGTGCCAGCAGTTACAACCAGGGGGATCAGGGCTATGAGCAGTTCTTC.

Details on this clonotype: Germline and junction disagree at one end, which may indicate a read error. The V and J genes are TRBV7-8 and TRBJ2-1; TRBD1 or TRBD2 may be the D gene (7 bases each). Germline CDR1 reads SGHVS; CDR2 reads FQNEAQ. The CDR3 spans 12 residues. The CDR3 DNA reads TGTGCCAGCAGCCAGGGGGGGGTACCCCCACTTTTC. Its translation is CASSQGGVPPLF.

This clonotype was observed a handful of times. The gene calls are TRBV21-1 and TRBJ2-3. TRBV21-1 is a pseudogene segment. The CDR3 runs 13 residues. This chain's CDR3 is CASSKVGNHTQYF. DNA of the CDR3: TGTGCCAGCAGCAAAGTGGGCAACCATACGCAGTATTTT.

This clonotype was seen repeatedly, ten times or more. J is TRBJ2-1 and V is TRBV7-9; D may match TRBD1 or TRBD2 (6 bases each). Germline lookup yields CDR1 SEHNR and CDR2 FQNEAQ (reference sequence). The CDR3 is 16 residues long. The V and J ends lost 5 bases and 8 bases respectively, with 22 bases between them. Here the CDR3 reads CASSPGLGGWRDEQFF. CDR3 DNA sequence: TGTGCCAGCAGCCCAGGTCTCGGGGGCTGGAGAGATGAGCAGTTCTTC.